Below are 18 T cell receptor beta chains sequenced from a single sample in a study of blood T cell repertoires in COVID-19. Sequencing was performed with immunoSEQ multiplex PCR; in TCRdb, only in-frame clones are kept and a portion is missing. Of roughly 54,000 clones listed, roughly 80% were seen once; the top ten hold around 2.5%. The specimen sequenced was peripheral blood. The receptor source for this set is a man aged 50 to 59 with acute or convalescent COVID-19.

The J gene is TRBJ2-1, the V gene TRBV19, with 9 bases fitting TRBD2. V was clipped by 5 bases and J by 1 base; unmatched bases: 3. Germline V gives CDR1 LNHDA, CDR2 SQIVND (reference sequence). The CDR3 length is 15 residues. CDR3 in DNA: TGTGCCAGTAGTCTTAGCGGGGGATCCTACAATGAGCAGTTCTTC. Its protein is CASSLSGGSYNEQFF.

This sequence joins TRBV28 and TRBJ2-3; 8 positions match TRBD2. Unmatched junction bases numbered 11, after V lost 3 bases and J lost 0 bases. The CDR3 length is 18 residues. The germline V gene has CDR1 MDHEN and CDR2 SYDVKM. Written as DNA, the CDR3 is TGTGCCAGCAGTTTGTCACCGGGACTAGGCTCTAGCACAGATACGCAGTATTTT. Residues: CASSLSPGLGSSTDTQYF.

This chain joins TRBV3-1 (or the pseudogene TRBV3-2) and TRBJ1-6; D not resolved. This CDR3 is built from 15 residues. Per germline, CDR1 LGHDT and CDR2 YNNKEL (reference sequence). V lost 1 base to trimming and J lost 9 bases, with 13 bases between them. This CDR3 is CASSQVRRVGSPLHF. The CDR3 region has the DNA TGTGCCAGCAGCCAAGTGAGGAGGGTGGGTTCACCCCTCCACTTT.

V is TRBV3-1 (or the pseudogene TRBV3-2) and J is TRBJ2-3; 7 nucleotides line up with TRBD2. Per the germline V gene, CDR1 is LGHDT and CDR2 is YNNKEL (reference sequence). The CDR3 spans 16 residues. V shed 2 bases, J shed 6 bases, and the junction held 11 bases outside the gene matches. CDR3 protein: CASSQLVAGETDTQYF. CDR3 nucleotides: TGTGCCAGCAGCCAATTAGTGGCGGGAGAAACTGATACGCAGTATTTT.

This clone appeared a single time. The chain has TRBV5-4 and TRBJ2-1, with TRBD1 matching over 8 bases. V lost 4 bases to trimming and J lost 1 base; unmatched junction nucleotides: 7. Germline CDR1 is SGHNT and CDR2 is YYREEE (reference sequence). The CDR3 has 16 residues. CDR3 sequence reads: CASSRRQGSSYNEQFF. As DNA, the CDR3 is TGTGCCAGCAGCCGGAGACAGGGGAGTTCCTACAATGAGCAGTTCTTC.

The chain combines TRBV10-3 with TRBJ2-3; D is perhaps TRBD1 (5 bases). V lost 7 bases and J 0 bases, leaving 8 bases between the germline ends. The CDR3 extends over 13 amino acids. CDR1 is ENHRY and CDR2 is SYGVKD in the germline V gene. The CDR3 sequence is CAITGSSTDTQYF. Written as DNA, the CDR3 is TGTGCCATCACAGGGTCGAGCACAGATACGCAGTATTTT.

The CDR3 DNA sequence: TGCAGCGGGAGGGCCAGGGGGGACACCGGGGAGCTGTTTTTT. It translates to CSGRARGDTGELFF. The gene calls are TRBV29-1 and TRBJ2-2; D may be TRBD1 (7 bases). The CDR3 totals 14 residues. Germline CDR1 and CDR2: SQVTM and ANQGSEA. V lost 7 bases and J 3 bases, leaving 15 bases between the germline ends.

This chain links TRBV7-8 with TRBJ1-6; perhaps TRBD1 as D (5 bases). The germline V and J ends were trimmed by 2 bases and 7 bases, with 9 bases remaining between them. Germline assignment: CDR1 SGHVS and CDR2 FQNEAQ. The CDR3 is 14 residues long. The CDR3 loop is CASSLLRANSPLHF. The CDR3 DNA reads as TGTGCCAGCAGCTTACTCAGGGCAAATTCACCCCTCCACTTT.

The chain carries TRBV7-6 and TRBJ2-7, with 12 bases matching TRBD2. Germline CDR1 SGHVS, CDR2 FNYEAQ. This CDR3 contains 18 residues. The V gene end was trimmed by 0 bases and the J gene end by 4 bases; junction bases not matched to a gene: 10. DNA of the CDR3: TGTGCCAGCAGCTTAGCGTGGCCACTAGCGGGAGGACGTTACGAGCAGTACTTC. Translated: CASSLAWPLAGGRYEQYF.

This CDR3 reads CASTRTSGTNTGELFF. In DNA, the CDR3 is TGTGCCAGTACCAGGACTAGCGGAACGAACACCGGGGAGCTGTTTTTT. The V and J genes are TRBV19 and TRBJ2-2; 10 positions match TRBD2. The CDR3 totals 16 residues. Germline CDR1 and CDR2: LNHDA and SQIVND (reference sequence). With V trimmed by 7 bases and J by 0 bases, 5 bases remained unmatched.

The chain has TRBV6-1 and TRBJ1-1; TRBD1 might be the D (5 bases). V gave up 3 bases and J gave up 7 bases, with 12 bases separating them. In germline, CDR1 is MNHNS, CDR2 SASEGT. CDR3 length: 13 residues. The CDR3 spells CASSDSWGGEAFF. The CDR3 DNA reads TGTGCCAGCAGTGATAGCTGGGGCGGTGAAGCTTTCTTT.

The rearrangement joins TRBV6-5 to TRBJ1-4; D remains ambiguous. Germline V gene sequence: CDR1 MNHEY, CDR2 SVGAGI. The CDR3 is 13 amino acids. V was pared by 6 bases and J by 2 bases, with 7 bases between. This chain's CDR3 is CASRPGTNEKLFF. In nucleotides, the CDR3 is TGTGCCAGCAGACCGGGGACTAATGAAAAACTGTTTTTT.

V usage is TRBV7-2 and J usage is TRBJ1-5; TRBD1 aligns across 7 bases. CDR3 size: 16 residues. V lost 6 bases to trimming and J lost 1 base; unmatched junction nucleotides: 9. Per germline, CDR1 SGHTA and CDR2 FQGNSA. The CDR3 DNA reads TGTGCCAGCAGTCTCGGGACAGTCTACAGCAATCAGCCCCAGCATTTT. Translated: CASSLGTVYSNQPQHF. Full variable domain (rest looked up from reference TRBV7-2 and TRBJ1-5): GAGVSQSPSNKVTEKGKDVELRCDPISGHTALYWYRQSLGQGLEFLIYFQGNSAPDKSGLPSDRFSAERTGGSVSTLTIQRTQQEDSAVYLCASSLGTVYSNQPQHFGDGTRLSIL.

This chain uses TRBV9 with TRBJ2-7; 7 nucleotides align to TRBD2. V lost 4 bases and J lost 4; bases outside the gene matches: 17. Germline V gene sequence: CDR1 SGDLS, CDR2 YYNGEE. The CDR3 is 17 amino acids. The CDR3 nucleotides are TGTGCCAGCAGCCCAAATGCCAGGACTAGAAACCTTTACGAGCAGTACTTC. Translated, it gives CASSPNARTRNLYEQYF.

This chain links TRBV19 with TRBJ2-7; no firm D call. The CDR3 contains 16 residues. Germline lookup yields CDR1 LNHDA and CDR2 SQIVND (reference sequence). V was shortened by 5 bases and J by 2 bases, with 19 bases between the two germline ends. CDR3 sequence (DNA): TGTGCCAGTAGTGCGATTATGTCTCAAACCCCCTACGAGCAGTACTTC. Translated, it gives CASSAIMSQTPYEQYF.

The chain carries TRBV24-1 and TRBJ2-7; 11 bases are a match to TRBD1. The CDR3 has 15 amino acids. Germline lookup yields CDR1 KGHDR and CDR2 SFDVKD. V lost 2 bases and J lost 5; bases outside the gene matches: 4. CDR3 sequence reads: CATSDSGQGVDEQYF. DNA of the CDR3: TGTGCCACCAGTGATTCGGGACAGGGGGTCGACGAGCAGTACTTC.

The genes are TRBV12-5 and TRBJ2-1, with D maybe TRBD1 (5 bases). Germline V gene sequence: CDR1 LGHNT, CDR2 FRNRAP. Trimming cost V 7 bases and J 4 bases, with 14 bases left between them. This CDR3 comprises 14 residues. CDR3 region: CASAFDSPYNEQFF. The CDR3 region has the DNA TGTGCTAGTGCCTTCGACAGTCCATACAATGAGCAGTTCTTC.

The chain couples TRBV19 to TRBJ1-1; unclear D gene. Between the trimmed V and J ends, which lost 5 bases and 5 bases, there was a span of 12 bases. The germline V gene encodes CDR1 LNHDA and CDR2 SQIVND (reference sequence). CDR3 size: 13 residues. CDR3: CASSAQIRTEAFF. The CDR3 coding sequence is TGTGCCAGTAGTGCACAGATCCGGACTGAAGCTTTCTTT.